This section outlines one T cell receptor beta chain sequence together with its context. This entry is derived from a study of identical twins. Deletions cut 5 bases from V and 3 bases from J, with 17 bases between. The CDR3 totals 15 residues. The germline V gene encodes CDR1 MGHRA and CDR2 YSYEKL. The cDNA had a unique molecular identifier and a template-switch universal primer site. Each CDR3 protein gets one entry after TCRdb re-called the 5' RACE reads with MiXCR. The table lists some 790,000 distinct CDR3 sequences, around a sixth of them singletons. These data also formed part of another study, on T cells expressing NK-cell markers. That source notes: Sequencing of TCR beta repertoires drew on sorted CD3+CD56+NKG2C+, CD3+CD56+NKG2C- and CD3+CD56-NKG2C+ T cells. HCMV seropositivity characterized most of the eight sequenced donors, and seronegativity one. Where several donors were concerned, these clonotypes also led the CD3+CD56-NKG2C+ fraction.

Sequenced sample: PBMCs. The chain has TRBV4-1 and TRBJ2-7, with D tentatively TRBD1 or TRBD2 (7 bases each). The sequence came from a woman aged 18-30 years in good health. CDR3 loop: CASSFRDSGNYEQYF. DNA of the CDR3: TGCGCCAGCAGCTTCCGGGACAGCGGGAACTACGAGCAGTACTTC.